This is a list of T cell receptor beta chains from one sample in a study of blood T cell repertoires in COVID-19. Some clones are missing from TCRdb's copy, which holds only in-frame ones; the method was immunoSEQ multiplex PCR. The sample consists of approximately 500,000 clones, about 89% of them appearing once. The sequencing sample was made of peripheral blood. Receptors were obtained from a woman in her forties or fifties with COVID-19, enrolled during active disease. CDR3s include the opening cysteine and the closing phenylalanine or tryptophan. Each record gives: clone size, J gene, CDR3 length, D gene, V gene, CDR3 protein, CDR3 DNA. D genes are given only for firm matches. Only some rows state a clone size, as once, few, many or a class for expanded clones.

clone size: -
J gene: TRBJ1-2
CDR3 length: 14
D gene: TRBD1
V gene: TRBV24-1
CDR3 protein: CATSDLGQAYGYTF
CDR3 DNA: TGTGCCACCAGTGATTTGGGACAGGCCTATGGCTACACCTTC

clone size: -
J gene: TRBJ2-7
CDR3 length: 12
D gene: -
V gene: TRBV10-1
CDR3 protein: CASSVYSYEQYF
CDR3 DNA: TGCGCCAGCAGTGTATACAGCTACGAGCAGTACTTC

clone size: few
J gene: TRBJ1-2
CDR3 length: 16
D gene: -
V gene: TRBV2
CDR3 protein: CASRARTGSGPQGYTF
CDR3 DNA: TGTGCCAGCAGAGCTAGAACAGGGTCGGGTCCGCAGGGCTACACCTTC

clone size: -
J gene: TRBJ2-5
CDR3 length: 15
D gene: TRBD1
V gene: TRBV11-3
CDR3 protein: CASSQGTALSETQYF
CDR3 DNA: TGTGCCAGCAGCCAGGGGACAGCCTTATCGGAGACCCAGTACTTC

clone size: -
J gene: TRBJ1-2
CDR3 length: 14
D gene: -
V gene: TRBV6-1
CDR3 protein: CASSERQGNYGYTF
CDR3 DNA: TGTGCCAGCAGTGAACGGCAGGGGAACTATGGCTACACCTTC

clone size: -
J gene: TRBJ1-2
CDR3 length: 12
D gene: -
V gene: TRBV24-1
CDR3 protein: CATKGEGYGYTF
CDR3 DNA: TGTGCCACCAAAGGGGAAGGATATGGCTACACCTTC

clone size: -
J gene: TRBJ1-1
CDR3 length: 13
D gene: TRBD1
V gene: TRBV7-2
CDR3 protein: CASSAQGADEAFF
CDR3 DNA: TGTGCCAGCAGCGCCCAGGGGGCTGATGAAGCTTTCTTT

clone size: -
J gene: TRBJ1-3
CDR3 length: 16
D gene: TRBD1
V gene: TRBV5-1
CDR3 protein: CASSLEEGAAGNTIYF
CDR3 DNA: TGCGCCAGCAGCTTGGAAGAGGGGGCGGCTGGAAACACCATATATTTT

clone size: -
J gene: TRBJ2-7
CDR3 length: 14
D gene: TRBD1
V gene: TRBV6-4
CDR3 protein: CASSLDRGHYEQYF
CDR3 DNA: TGTGCCAGCAGTCTGGACAGGGGGCACTACGAGCAGTACTTC

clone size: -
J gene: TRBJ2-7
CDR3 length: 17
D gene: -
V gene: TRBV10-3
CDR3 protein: CAISGGSRTSLSYEQYF
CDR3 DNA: TGTGCCATCAGTGGGGGCTCCCGAACCTCGCTCTCCTACGAGCAGTACTTC

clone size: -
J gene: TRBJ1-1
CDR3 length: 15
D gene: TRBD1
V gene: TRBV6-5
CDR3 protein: CASSPLRQGDTEAFF
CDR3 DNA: TGTGCCAGCAGTCCCCTCCGACAGGGCGACACTGAAGCTTTCTTT

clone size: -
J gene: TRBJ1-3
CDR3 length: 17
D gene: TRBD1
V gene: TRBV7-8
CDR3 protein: CASSRPTGTGSGNTIYF
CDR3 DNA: TGTGCCAGCAGCCGACCTACAGGGACAGGATCTGGAAACACCATATATTTT

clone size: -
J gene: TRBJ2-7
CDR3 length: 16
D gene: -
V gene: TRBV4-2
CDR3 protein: CASSPPGVGRVYEQYF
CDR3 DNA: TGTGCCAGCAGCCCCCCGGGAGTGGGTAGAGTTTACGAGCAGTACTTC

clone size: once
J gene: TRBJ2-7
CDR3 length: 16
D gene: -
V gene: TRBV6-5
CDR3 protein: CASSYSRSPTGREQYF
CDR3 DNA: TGTGCCAGCAGTTACTCACGAAGTCCTACAGGTCGGGAGCAGTACTTC

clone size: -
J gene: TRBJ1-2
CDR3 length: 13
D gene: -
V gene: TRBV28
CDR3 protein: CASRSSDYYGYTF
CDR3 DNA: TGTGCCAGCAGGTCCTCCGACTACTATGGCTACACCTTC

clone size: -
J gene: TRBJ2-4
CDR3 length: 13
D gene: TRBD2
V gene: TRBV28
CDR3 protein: CASSTSGGGIQYF
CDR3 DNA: TGTGCCAGCAGTACTAGCGGGGGGGGCATTCAGTACTTC

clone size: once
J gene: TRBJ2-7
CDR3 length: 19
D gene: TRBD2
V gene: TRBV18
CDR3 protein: CASSPLPDLTSGDSYEQYF
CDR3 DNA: TGTGCCAGCTCACCCCTACCCGACCTTACTAGCGGGGACTCCTACGAGCAGTACTTC

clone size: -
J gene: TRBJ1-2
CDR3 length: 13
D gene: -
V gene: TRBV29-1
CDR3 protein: CSVEDSGRYGYTF
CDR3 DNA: TGCAGCGTTGAAGATTCAGGCCGCTATGGCTACACCTTC

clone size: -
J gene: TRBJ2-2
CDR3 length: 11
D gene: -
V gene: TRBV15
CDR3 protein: CATSRTGELFF
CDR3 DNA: TGTGCCACCAGCAGGACAGGCGAGCTGTTTTTT

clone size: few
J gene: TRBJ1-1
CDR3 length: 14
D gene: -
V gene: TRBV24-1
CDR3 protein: CATSDTTGNTEAFF
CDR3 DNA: TGTGCCACCAGTGATACCACGGGGAACACTGAAGCTTTCTTT

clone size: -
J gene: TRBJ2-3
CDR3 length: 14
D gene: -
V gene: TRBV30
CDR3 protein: CAWRERGGLGTQYF
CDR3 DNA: TGTGCCTGGAGGGAAAGGGGGGGGTTGGGCACGCAGTATTTT

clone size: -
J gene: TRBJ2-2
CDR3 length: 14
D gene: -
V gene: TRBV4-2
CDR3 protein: CASSPRTTPGELFF
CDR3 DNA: TGTGCCAGCAGCCCTCGTACGACACCGGGGGAGCTGTTTTTT

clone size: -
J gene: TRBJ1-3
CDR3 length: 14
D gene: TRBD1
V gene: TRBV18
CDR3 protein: CASSLTGESNTIYF
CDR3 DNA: TGTGCCAGCTCACTGACAGGGGAATCGAACACCATATATTTT

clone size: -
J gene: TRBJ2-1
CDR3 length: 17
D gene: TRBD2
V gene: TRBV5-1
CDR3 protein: CASSLAVRAGGHNEQFF
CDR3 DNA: TGCGCCAGCAGCTTGGCGGTACGGGCGGGGGGGCATAATGAGCAGTTCTTC

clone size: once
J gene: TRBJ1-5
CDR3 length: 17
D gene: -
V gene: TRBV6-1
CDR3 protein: CASSELGGGGSNQPQHF
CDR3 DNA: TGTGCCAGCAGTGAGTTGGGAGGAGGAGGGAGCAATCAGCCCCAGCATTTT

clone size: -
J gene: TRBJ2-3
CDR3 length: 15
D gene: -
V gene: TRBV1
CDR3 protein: CTSRYERGREDTQYF
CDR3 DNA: TGCACCAGCAGATATGAGCGGGGACGGGAGGATACGCAGTATTTT

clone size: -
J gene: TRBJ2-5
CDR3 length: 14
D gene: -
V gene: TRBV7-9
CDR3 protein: CASSPPSPVQTQYF
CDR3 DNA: TGTGCCAGCAGCCCACCGAGTCCCGTACAGACCCAGTACTTC

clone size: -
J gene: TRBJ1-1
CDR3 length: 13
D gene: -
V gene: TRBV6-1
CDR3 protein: CASSEGVTGEAFF
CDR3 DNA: TGTGCCAGCAGTGAAGGGGTGACGGGGGAAGCTTTCTTT

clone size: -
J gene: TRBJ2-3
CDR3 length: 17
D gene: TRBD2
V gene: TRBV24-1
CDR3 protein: CATSEGGVAGGTDTQYF
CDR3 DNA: TGTGCCACCAGTGAGGGAGGGGTAGCGGGGGGAACAGATACGCAGTATTTT

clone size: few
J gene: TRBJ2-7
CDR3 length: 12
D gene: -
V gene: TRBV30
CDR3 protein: CACLRGTYEQYF
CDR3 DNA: TGTGCCTGCCTGAGGGGGACCTACGAGCAGTACTTC

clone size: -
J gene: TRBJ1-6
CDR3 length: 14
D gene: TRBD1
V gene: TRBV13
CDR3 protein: CASSLGQHNSPLHF
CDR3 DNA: TGTGCCAGCAGCTTGGGACAGCATAATTCACCCCTCCACTTT

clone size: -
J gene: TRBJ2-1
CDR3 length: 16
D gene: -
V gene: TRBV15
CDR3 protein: CATSASRGSSYNEQFF
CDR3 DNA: TGTGCCACCAGCGCGAGCCGGGGGAGCTCCTACAATGAGCAGTTCTTC

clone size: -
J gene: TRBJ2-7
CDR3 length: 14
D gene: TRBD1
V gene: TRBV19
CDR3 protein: CASSMSRGLGEQYF
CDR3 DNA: TGTGCCAGTAGTATGAGCAGGGGGCTAGGCGAGCAGTACTTC

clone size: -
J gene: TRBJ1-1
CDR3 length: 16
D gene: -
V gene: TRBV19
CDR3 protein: CASSIGSLGSGTEAFF
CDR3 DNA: TGTGCCAGTAGTATAGGTTCGCTCGGGTCCGGCACTGAAGCTTTCTTT

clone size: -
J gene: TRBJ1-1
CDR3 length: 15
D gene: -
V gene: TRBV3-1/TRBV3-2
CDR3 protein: CASSQDAGQNTEAFF
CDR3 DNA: TGTGCCAGCAGCCAAGACGCAGGACAGAACACTGAAGCTTTCTTT

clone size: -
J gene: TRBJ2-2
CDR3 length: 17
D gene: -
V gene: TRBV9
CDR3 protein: CASSPYGAGANTGELFF
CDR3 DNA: TGTGCCAGCAGCCCCTACGGCGCGGGGGCAAACACCGGGGAGCTGTTTTTT

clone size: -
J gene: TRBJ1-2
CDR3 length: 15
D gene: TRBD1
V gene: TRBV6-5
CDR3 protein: CASSYEGQGAGGYTF
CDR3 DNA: TGTGCCAGCAGTTACGAAGGACAGGGGGCAGGAGGCTACACCTTC

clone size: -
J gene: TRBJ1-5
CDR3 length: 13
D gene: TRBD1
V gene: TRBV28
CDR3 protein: CASKEGAGQPQHF
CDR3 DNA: TGTGCCAGCAAGGAGGGGGCAGGACAGCCCCAGCATTTT

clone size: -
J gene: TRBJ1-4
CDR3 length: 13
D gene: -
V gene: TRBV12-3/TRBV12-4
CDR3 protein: CASRPDSLPKLFF
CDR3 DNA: TGTGCCAGCCGACCTGACAGTCTCCCAAAACTGTTTTTT

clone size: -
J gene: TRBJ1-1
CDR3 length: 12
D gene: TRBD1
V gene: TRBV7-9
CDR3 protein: CASSLDQGVDFF
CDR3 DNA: TGTGCCAGCAGCTTAGATCAGGGGGTGGATTTCTTT

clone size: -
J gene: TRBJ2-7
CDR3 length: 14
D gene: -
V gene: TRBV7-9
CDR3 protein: CASSPTVPPYEQYF
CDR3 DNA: TGTGCCAGCAGCCCGACAGTTCCTCCCTACGAGCAGTACTTC

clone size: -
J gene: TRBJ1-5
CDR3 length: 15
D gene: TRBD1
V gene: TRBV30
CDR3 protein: CAWSTSGTGNQPQHF
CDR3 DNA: TGTGCCTGGAGTACATCCGGGACAGGGAATCAGCCCCAGCATTTT

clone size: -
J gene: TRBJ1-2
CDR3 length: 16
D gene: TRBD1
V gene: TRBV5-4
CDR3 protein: CASSSPGQGGLYGYTF
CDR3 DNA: TGTGCCAGCAGCTCTCCGGGACAGGGGGGCCTCTATGGCTACACCTTC

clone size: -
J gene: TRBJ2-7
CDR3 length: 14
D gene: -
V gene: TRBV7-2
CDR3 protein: CASSLVLGSYEQYF
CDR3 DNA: TGTGCCAGCAGCTTAGTACTCGGTTCCTACGAGCAGTACTTC

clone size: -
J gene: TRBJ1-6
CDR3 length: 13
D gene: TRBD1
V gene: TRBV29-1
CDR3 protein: CSASTGGSSPLHF
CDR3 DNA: TGCAGCGCATCGACAGGGGGGAGTTCACCCCTCCACTTT

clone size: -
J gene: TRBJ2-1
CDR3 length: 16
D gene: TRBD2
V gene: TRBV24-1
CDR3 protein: CATSDSRGGTHNEQFF
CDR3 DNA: TGTGCCACCAGTGATTCCCGCGGGGGTACTCACAATGAGCAGTTCTTC

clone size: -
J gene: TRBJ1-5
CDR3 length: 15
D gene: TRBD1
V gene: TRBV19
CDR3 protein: CASTSGQGGNQPQHF
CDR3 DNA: TGTGCCAGTACCTCGGGACAGGGCGGAAATCAGCCCCAGCATTTT

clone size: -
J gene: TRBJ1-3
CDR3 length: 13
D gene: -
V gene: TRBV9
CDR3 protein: CASKGGAGNTIYF
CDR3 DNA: TGTGCCAGCAAAGGGGGGGCTGGAAACACCATATATTTT

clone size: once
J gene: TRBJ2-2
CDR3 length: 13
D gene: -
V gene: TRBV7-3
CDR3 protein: CASSPAGRGELFF
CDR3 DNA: TGTGCCAGCAGCCCCGCGGGACGTGGGGAGCTGTTTTTT

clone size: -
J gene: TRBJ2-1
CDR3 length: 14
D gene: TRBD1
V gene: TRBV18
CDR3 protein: CASSRGQGANEQFF
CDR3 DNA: TGTGCCAGCTCGCGGGGACAGGGGGCGAATGAGCAGTTCTTC

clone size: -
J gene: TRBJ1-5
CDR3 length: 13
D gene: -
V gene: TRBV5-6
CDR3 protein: CASSSGSGQPQHF
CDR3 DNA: TGTGCCAGCAGCTCCGGGTCGGGTCAGCCCCAGCATTTT

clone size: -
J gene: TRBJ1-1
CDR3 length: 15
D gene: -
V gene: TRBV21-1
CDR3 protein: CASSKAGARSTEAFF
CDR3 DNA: TGTGCCAGCAGCAAAGCGGGGGCGCGGAGCACTGAAGCTTTCTTT

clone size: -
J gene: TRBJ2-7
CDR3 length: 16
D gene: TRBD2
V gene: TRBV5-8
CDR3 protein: CASSSAWLAGVGEQYF
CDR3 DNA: TGTGCCAGCAGCTCCGCGTGGCTAGCGGGGGTAGGCGAGCAGTACTTC

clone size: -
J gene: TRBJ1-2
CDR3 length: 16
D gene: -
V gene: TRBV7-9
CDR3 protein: CASSLGSGGPFYGYTF
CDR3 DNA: TGTGCCAGCAGCTTAGGATCGGGAGGGCCCTTCTATGGCTACACCTTC

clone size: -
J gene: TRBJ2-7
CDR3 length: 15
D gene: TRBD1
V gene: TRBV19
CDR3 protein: CASSIDRDRDNEQYF
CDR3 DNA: TGTGCCAGTAGTATAGACCGGGACAGGGACAACGAGCAGTACTTC

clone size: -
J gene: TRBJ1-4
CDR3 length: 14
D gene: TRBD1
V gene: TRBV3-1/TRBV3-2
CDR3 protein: CASSPGTGHEKLFF
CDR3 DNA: TGTGCCAGCAGCCCCGGGACAGGGCATGAAAAACTGTTTTTT

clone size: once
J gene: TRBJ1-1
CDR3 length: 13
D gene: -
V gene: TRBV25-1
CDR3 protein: CASLDGMNTEAFF
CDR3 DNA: TGTGCCAGCCTCGACGGGATGAACACTGAAGCTTTCTTT

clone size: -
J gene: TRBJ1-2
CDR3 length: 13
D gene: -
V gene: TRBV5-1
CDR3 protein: CASSSTVGYGYTF
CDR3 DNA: TGCGCCAGCAGCAGCACAGTGGGCTATGGCTACACCTTC

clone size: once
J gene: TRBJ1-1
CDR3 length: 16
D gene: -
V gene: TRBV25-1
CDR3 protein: CASSEVPGGQNTEAFF
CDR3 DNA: TGTGCCAGCAGTGAAGTTCCGGGGGGGCAGAACACTGAAGCTTTCTTT

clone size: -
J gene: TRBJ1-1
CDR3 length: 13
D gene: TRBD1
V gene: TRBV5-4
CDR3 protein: CASSLDRDTEAFF
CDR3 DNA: TGTGCCAGCAGCCTGGACAGGGACACTGAAGCTTTCTTT